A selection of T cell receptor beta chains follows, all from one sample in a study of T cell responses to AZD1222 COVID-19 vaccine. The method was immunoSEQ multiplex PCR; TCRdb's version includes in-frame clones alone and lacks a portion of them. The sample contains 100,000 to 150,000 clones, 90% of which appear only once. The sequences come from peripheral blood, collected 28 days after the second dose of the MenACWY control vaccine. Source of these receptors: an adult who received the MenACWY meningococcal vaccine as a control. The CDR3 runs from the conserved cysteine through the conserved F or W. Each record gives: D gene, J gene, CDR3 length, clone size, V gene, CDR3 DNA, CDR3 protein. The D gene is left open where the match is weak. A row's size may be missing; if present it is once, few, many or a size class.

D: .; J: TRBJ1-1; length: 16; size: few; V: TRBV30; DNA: TGTGCCTGGAGGGCCGGGTCCACAAGGGGGAACACTGAAGCTTTCTTT; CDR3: CAWRAGSTRGNTEAFF
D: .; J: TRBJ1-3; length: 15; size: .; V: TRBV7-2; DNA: TGTGCCAGCGGTCAGTTCGGAGTCTCTGGAAACACCATATATTTT; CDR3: CASGQFGVSGNTIYF
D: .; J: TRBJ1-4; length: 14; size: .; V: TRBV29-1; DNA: TGCAGCGTTGGGGGGCAGCCAACTAATGAAAAACTGTTTTTT; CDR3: CSVGGQPTNEKLFF
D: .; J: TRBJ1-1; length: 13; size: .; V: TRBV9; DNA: TGTGCCAGCAGCGTAGTTCTGAACACTGAAGCTTTCTTT; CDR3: CASSVVLNTEAFF
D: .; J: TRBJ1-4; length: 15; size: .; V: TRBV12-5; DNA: TGTGCTAGTGGTTGCACGCTTTGGACTAATGAAAAACTGTTTTTT; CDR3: CASGCTLWTNEKLFF
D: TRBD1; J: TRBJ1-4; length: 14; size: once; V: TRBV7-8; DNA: TGTGCCAGCAGCCAGGACAGGGAGGGCGAAAAACTGTTTTTT; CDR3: CASSQDREGEKLFF
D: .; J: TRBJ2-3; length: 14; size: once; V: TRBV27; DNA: TGTGCCAGCAGTCCCGGGTCTGCCCAGGATACGCAGTATTTT; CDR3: CASSPGSAQDTQYF
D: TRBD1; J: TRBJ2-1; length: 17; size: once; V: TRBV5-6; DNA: TGTGCCAGCAGCTTAAACCCCGGGACAGGGGTCTACAATGAGCAGTTCTTC; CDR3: CASSLNPGTGVYNEQFF
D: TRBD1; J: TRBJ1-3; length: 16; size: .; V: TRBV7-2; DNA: TGTGCCAGCAGCGTACGACAGGGGGGGTTAGGAAACACCATATATTTT; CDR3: CASSVRQGGLGNTIYF
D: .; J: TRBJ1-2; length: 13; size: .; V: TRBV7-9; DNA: TGTGCCAGCAGTCACGGACAGCCCTATGGCTACACCTTC; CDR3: CASSHGQPYGYTF
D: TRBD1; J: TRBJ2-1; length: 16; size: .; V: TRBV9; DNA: TGTGCCAGCAGCGTAGTAGGGACAGGGGGAAGCAATGAGCAGTTCTTC; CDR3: CASSVVGTGGSNEQFF
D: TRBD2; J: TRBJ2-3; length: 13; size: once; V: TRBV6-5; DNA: TGTGCCAGCAGTCGAGAGGGCGGGGGACGGCAGTATTTT; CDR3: CASSREGGGRQYF
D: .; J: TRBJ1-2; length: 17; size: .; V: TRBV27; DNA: TGTGCCAGCAGTTTTGCGCCCGAGGCAGGAGGAAACTATGGCTACACCTTC; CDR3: CASSFAPEAGGNYGYTF
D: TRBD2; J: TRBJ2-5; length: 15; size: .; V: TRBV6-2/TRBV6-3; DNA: TGTGCCAGCAGTACGGGGGGACTATGGCAAGAGACCCAGTACTTC; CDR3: CASSTGGLWQETQYF
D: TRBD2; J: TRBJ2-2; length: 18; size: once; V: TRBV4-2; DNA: TGTGCCAGCAGCCAAGTCATAGCGGGGGACATCTCCACCGGGGAGCTGTTTTTT; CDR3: CASSQVIAGDISTGELFF
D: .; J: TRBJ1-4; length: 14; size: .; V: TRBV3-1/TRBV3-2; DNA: TGTGCCAGCAGCCCCCTTGACCCTCCCGAAAAACTGTTTTTT; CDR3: CASSPLDPPEKLFF
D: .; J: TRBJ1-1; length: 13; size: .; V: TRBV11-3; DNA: TGTGCCAGCAGCTTATCCCGGAGTACTGAAGCTTTCTTT; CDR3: CASSLSRSTEAFF
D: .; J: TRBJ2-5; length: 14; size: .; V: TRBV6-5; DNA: TGTGCCAGCAGTTACGGTGGAGGGCAAGAGACCCAGTACTTC; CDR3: CASSYGGGQETQYF
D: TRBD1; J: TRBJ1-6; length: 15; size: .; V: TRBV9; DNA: TGTGCCAGCAGACCGGGACAGGGGCCATGGTCACCCCTCCACTTT; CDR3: CASRPGQGPWSPLHF
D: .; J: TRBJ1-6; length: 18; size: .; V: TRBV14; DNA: TGTGCCAGCAGCCAACATCGGACGGGAAGCTCCTATAATTCACCCCTCCACTTT; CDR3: CASSQHRTGSSYNSPLHF
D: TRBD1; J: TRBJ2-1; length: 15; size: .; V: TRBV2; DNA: TGTGCCAGCAGCCCCTTGGGACAGGGGTACAATGAGCAGTTCTTC; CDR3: CASSPLGQGYNEQFF
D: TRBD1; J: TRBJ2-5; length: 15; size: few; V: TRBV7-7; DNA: TGTGCCAGCAGCTTAGCGCAAGGGGGCCGGGAGACCCAGTACTTC; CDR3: CASSLAQGGRETQYF
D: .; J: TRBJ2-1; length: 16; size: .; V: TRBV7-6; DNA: TGTGCCAGCAGCTTAGGCAGTAAGAGCTCCTACAATGAGCAGTTCTTC; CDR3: CASSLGSKSSYNEQFF
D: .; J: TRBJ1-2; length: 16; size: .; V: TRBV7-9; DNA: TGTGCCAGCAGCCCCGTGGGGGGCTTCGGGAGCTATGGCTACACCTTC; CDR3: CASSPVGGFGSYGYTF